The 2 T cell receptor beta chains listed next were all sequenced from one sample in a study of T cell responses to AZD1222 COVID-19 vaccine. Measured with immunoSEQ multiplex PCR; TCRdb has only the in-frame clones, and not every one. The table has some 90,000 clones, 91% seen once; the top ten hold around 5.2%. The source material was peripheral blood, sampled on day 0 of MenACWY control vaccination. These receptors were obtained from an adult in good health.

The V gene is TRBV28, the J gene TRBJ2-7, with D possibly being TRBD2 (5 bases). The CDR3 sequence is 13 residues long. Germline CDR1 is MDHEN and CDR2 is SYDVKM. V dropped 6 bases and J dropped 6 bases, with 15 bases sitting between them. Written as DNA, the CDR3 is TGTGCCAGCAGGGAAGGAGGCTCCGGCGAGCAGTACTTC. It specifies CASREGGSGEQYF.

The CDR3 DNA sequence: TGCGCCAGCAGTTACTTCGGGACAGAGGGATCGAACACTGAAGCTTTCTTT. As protein: CASSYFGTEGSNTEAFF. This rearrangement joins TRBV10-2 to TRBJ1-1; TRBD1 agrees at 7 bases. The J segment lost 1 base and the V segment lost 5 bases, leaving 13 bases of the junction unmatched. Germline CDR1 reads WSHSY; CDR2 reads SAAADI. This CDR3 is built from 17 residues.